What follows are 26 T cell receptor beta chains derived from one specimen sequenced in a study of T-cell memory formation after mild COVID-19. TCRdb called the 5' RACE reads again in MiXCR, with one record for every CDR3 protein. The sample carries 140,000 to 150,000 distinct CDR3 sequences, approximately 6% recorded once. The sample consisted of PBMCs or a T cell subset sorted from them (not recorded which). The receptor set was obtained from an adult woman who had mild COVID-19 (a few samples of this study predate the infection). Cell type and time point are not known.

There are many counts of this clonotype. J is TRBJ2-3 and V is TRBV5-1; possibly TRBD1 or TRBD2 for D (5 bases each). There are 15 residues in the CDR3. Trimming cost V 4 bases and J 4 bases, with 16 bases left between them. Per the germline V gene, CDR1 is SGHRS and CDR2 is YFSETQ. This CDR3 is CASSTGTSTPDTQYF. Here the CDR3 DNA reads TGCGCCAGCAGCACCGGGACCTCCACTCCAGATACGCAGTATTTT.

This chain uses TRBV27 with TRBJ1-1; maybe TRBD1 (6 bases). Germline V lookup: CDR1 MNHEY, CDR2 SMNVEV (reference sequence). This CDR3 comprises 13 residues. The germline V and J ends were trimmed by 6 bases and 4 bases, with 12 bases remaining between them. CDR3 DNA sequence: TGTGCCAGCAGGGAACAGGGTCTCACTGAAGCTTTCTTT. Residues: CASREQGLTEAFF.

This clonotype was found a few times. CDR3 nucleotide sequence: TGCGCCAGCAGCTTGACGGGACAGCCGAATCAGCCCCAGCATTTT. Translation gives CASSLTGQPNQPQHF. This chain links TRBV5-1 with TRBJ1-5, with 7 bases aligning to TRBD1. The CDR3 is 15 residues long. Germline lookup yields CDR1 SGHRS and CDR2 YFSETQ. J lost 4 bases, V lost 1 base, and 5 bases had no gene match. The variable domain in full, completed from reference TRBV5-1 and TRBJ1-5, reads KAGVTQTPRYLIKTRGQQVTLSCSPISGHRSVSWYQQTPGQGLQFLFEYFSETQRNKGNFPGRFSGRQFSNSRSEMNVSTLELGDSALYLCASSLTGQPNQPQHFGDGTRLSIL.

This clonotype was seen many times. The chain carries TRBV28 and TRBJ2-1, with D hard to call. Germline CDR1 and CDR2: MDHEN and SYDVKM. The CDR3 length is 11 residues. Trimming removed 5 bases from V and 10 bases from J, with 9 bases in between. The CDR3, as DNA: TGTGCCAGCAGTCCGTTGGGGGAGCAGTTCTTC. This codes for CASSPLGEQFF.

The V and J genes are TRBV19 and TRBJ1-1, with a tentative D call TRBD1 (6 bases). The ends were cut back, 7 bases at V and 3 bases at J, with 18 bases in the middle. Germline V gives CDR1 LNHDA, CDR2 SQIVND (reference sequence). The CDR3 has 15 residues. The CDR3 region is CASTHPGAGDTEAFF. CDR3 nucleotides: TGTGCCAGTACCCATCCCGGGGCAGGGGACACTGAAGCTTTCTTT.

This clonotype was seen many times. The CDR3, as DNA: TGCAGCGTCCTCGGGACTAGCGGCATCGTCGAGCAGTACTTC. It encodes CSVLGTSGIVEQYF. This chain links TRBV29-1 with TRBJ2-7, with TRBD2 matching 11 bases. The CDR3 covers 14 residues. The V gene end was trimmed by 6 bases and the J gene end by 6 bases; junction bases not matched to a gene: 10. Looked up from germline, CDR1 is SQVTM and CDR2 is ANQGSEA.

The table lists this clonotype with many counts. The chain employs TRBV6-1 and TRBJ1-1; 8 nucleotides match TRBD1. This CDR3 is 15 amino acids long. CDR1 and CDR2 (germline): MNHNS, SASEGT. Trimming at V came to 2 bases and at J to 3 bases, leaving 5 bases not matched to a gene. CDR3: CASSEYPRGHTEAFF. The CDR3 nucleotides read TGTGCCAGCAGTGAATACCCCAGGGGGCACACTGAAGCTTTCTTT.

The J gene is TRBJ2-3, the V gene TRBV6-5; D gene uncertain. The V end was cut by 6 bases, the J end by 6 bases, with 4 bases between. Looked up from germline, CDR1 is MNHEY and CDR2 is SVGAGI. The CDR3 contains 10 residues. For the CDR3, the DNA is TGTGCCAGCAGATATGATACGCAGTATTTT. Translated, it gives CASRYDTQYF.

In this sample, this clonotype turned up many times. The chain couples TRBV2 to TRBJ2-1; D ambiguous. V was pared by 10 bases and J by 5 bases, with 9 bases between. The CDR3 spans 11 residues. Germline assignment: CDR1 SNHLY and CDR2 FYNNEI. CDR3 nucleotides: TGTGCCACAGCCCTAAACAATGAGCAGTTCTTC. This codes for CATALNNEQFF.

V usage is TRBV5-1 and J usage is TRBJ2-1; 13 positions agree with TRBD2. The CDR3 sequence is 17 residues long. V gave up 3 bases and J gave up 4 bases; unmatched junction bases: 7. The germline gives CDR1 SGHRS, CDR2 YFSETQ. CDR3 bases: TGCGCCAGCAGCTACTCCGGGACTAGCGGGGTATACAATGAGCAGTTCTTC. This codes for CASSYSGTSGVYNEQFF.

This clonotype was counted at least ten times. This chain links TRBV20-1 with TRBJ2-1; 14 bases line up with TRBD2. This CDR3 spans 18 amino acids. CDR1 is DFQATT and CDR2 is SNEGSKA in the germline V gene (reference sequence). Trimming took 6 bases from V and 8 from J; bases not matched to a gene: 18. CDR3 in DNA: TGCAGTGCCACCCAGCCCGGGACTAGCGGGGGCTGGTCGGATGAGCAGTTCTTC. Translated, it gives CSATQPGTSGGWSDEQFF.

This clonotype has a count of ten or more. The chain recombines TRBV5-1 with TRBJ2-1; possibly TRBD1 or TRBD2 for D (5 bases each). The V gene lost 0 bases and the J gene lost 4 bases, with 11 bases spanning the gap. CDR1 is SGHRS, CDR2 YFSETQ, per germline. The CDR3 spans 15 residues. The chain's CDR3 is CASSLVGADYNEQFF. CDR3 bases: TGCGCCAGCAGCTTGGTCGGGGCGGATTACAATGAGCAGTTCTTC.

This chain joins TRBV24-1 and TRBJ1-1; maybe TRBD1 (5 bases). The CDR3 extends over 14 amino acids. Trimming removed 4 bases at V and 1 base at J, with 9 bases between. Germline CDR1 and CDR2: KGHDR and SFDVKD. CDR3 region: CATSDGHRNTEAFF. The DNA of the CDR3 is TGTGCCACCAGTGACGGACACAGGAACACTGAAGCTTTCTTT.

This clonotype was recorded a few times. The chain joins TRBV4-1 to TRBJ1-2; D is uncertain. The CDR3 is 13 residues long. Trimming took off 2 bases at V and 4 bases at J, with 8 bases between the two ends. Looked up from germline, CDR1 is MGHRA and CDR2 is YSYEKL. The CDR3 DNA is TGCGCCAGCAGCCAAAACGGCGGCTATGGCTACACCTTC. Protein sequence: CASSQNGGYGYTF.

This sequence joins TRBV3-1 and TRBJ2-7, with 9 bases fitting TRBD2. With V trimmed by 3 bases and J by 4 bases, 7 bases remained unmatched. The CDR3 loop spans 15 amino acids. Germline V gene lookup returns CDR1 LGHDT and CDR2 YNNKEL (reference sequence). The CDR3 DNA is TGTGCCAGCAGCCAGTTAGCGGGAGCAAGGTACGAGCAGTACTTC. Protein: CASSQLAGARYEQYF.

There are many counts of this clonotype. The chain links TRBV7-9 to TRBJ1-4; D may be TRBD1 (6 bases). The V gene lost 2 bases and the J gene lost 7 bases, with 20 bases spanning the gap. The CDR3 contains 17 residues. Per the germline V gene, CDR1 is SEHNR and CDR2 is FQNEAQ (reference sequence). The CDR3 here is CASSLSPRGRGSEKLFF. The CDR3 region has the DNA TGTGCCAGCAGCTTATCCCCCCGGGGCAGGGGATCTGAAAAACTGTTTTTT.

This clonotype was observed at least ten times. The CDR3 loop is CASSYLATLGNEQFF. CDR3 bases: TGTGCCAGCAGCTACCTAGCGACCCTGGGGAATGAGCAGTTCTTC. V and J are TRBV12-3 or TRBV12-4 and TRBJ2-1; D might be TRBD2 (6 bases). This CDR3 spans 15 amino acids. Deletions cut 6 bases from V and 7 bases from J, with 19 bases between.

The chain has TRBV12-3 or TRBV12-4 and TRBJ1-3, with D maybe TRBD1 (5 bases). V lost 6 bases, J lost 1 base, and 16 bases lay in between. The CDR3 has 16 amino acids. CDR3 DNA: TGTGCCAGCAGCTCCCCCGGAGGGGTGTCTGGAAACACCATATATTTT. It codes for CASSSPGGVSGNTIYF.

This clonotype occurred a few times. The V gene is TRBV5-4, the J gene TRBJ2-1; 14 bases agree with TRBD2. The germline CDR1 and CDR2 sequences are SGHNT and YYREEE (reference sequence). CDR3 length equals 15 residues. The V segment lost 4 bases and the J segment 10 bases; nucleotides outside the gene matches: 7. This CDR3 is CASSLQGLAGGEQFF. The DNA of the CDR3 is TGTGCCAGCAGCCTCCAAGGACTAGCGGGGGGAGAGCAGTTCTTC. Drawing the rest from reference TRBV5-4 and TRBJ2-1, the complete variable domain is ETGVTQSPTHLIKTRGQQVTLRCSSQSGHNTVSWYQQALGQGPQFIFQYYREEENGRGNFPPRFSGLQFPNYSSELNVNALELDDSALYLCASSLQGLAGGEQFFGPGTRLTVL.

This clonotype was seen ten or more times. The gene calls are TRBV7-2 and TRBJ2-4; 10 nucleotides match TRBD1. CDR1 and CDR2 (germline): SGHTA, FQGNSA. J gave up 3 bases and V 5 bases, and 7 bases lay outside the gene matches. The CDR3 spans 16 residues. The chain's CDR3 is CASSMTGGTGKNIQYF. The CDR3 bases are TGTGCCAGCAGCATGACAGGGGGCACAGGCAAAAACATTCAGTACTTC.

This clonotype was counted a few times. The chain is built from TRBV12-3 or TRBV12-4 and TRBJ2-5; TRBD2 is a possible D gene (7 bases). V was cut by 5 bases and J by 7 bases, with 17 bases left in between. The CDR3 consists of 14 residues. The CDR3 loop reads CASSGGGNLWTQYF. The CDR3 bases are TGTGCCAGCAGTGGCGGGGGCAACCTGTGGACCCAGTACTTC.

This clonotype was seen many times. The V gene is TRBV7-9, the J gene TRBJ2-7; D is unclear. V was cut by 0 bases and J by 1 base, with 10 bases left in between. The germline gives CDR1 SEHNR, CDR2 FQNEAQ (reference sequence). This CDR3 is built from 15 residues. CDR3 in amino acids: CASSLAPTTSYEQYF. In DNA form, the CDR3 reads TGTGCCAGCAGCTTAGCCCCGACAACTTCCTACGAGCAGTACTTC.

This clonotype came up a few times. The chain combines TRBV6-1 with TRBJ1-6; 8 bases agree with TRBD1. With V trimmed by 4 bases and J by 3 bases, 2 bases remained unmatched. Looked up from germline, CDR1 is MNHNS and CDR2 is SASEGT. There are 15 residues in the CDR3. In DNA form, the CDR3 reads TGTGCCAGCAGTGGGACAGGGAGCTATAATTCACCCCTCCACTTT. It codes for CASSGTGSYNSPLHF.

This clonotype has at least ten counts. The rearrangement uses TRBV5-1 and TRBJ2-1, with D possibly TRBD2 on 6 matching bases. Germline V gene sequence: CDR1 SGHRS, CDR2 YFSETQ. The CDR3 runs 14 residues. V dropped 4 bases and J dropped 10 bases, with 18 bases sitting between them. As DNA, the CDR3 is TGCGCCAGCAGCCCCCTGGGCGGGACTCACGAGCAGTTCTTC. This encodes CASSPLGGTHEQFF.

This clonotype was counted at least ten times. J is TRBJ2-5 and V is TRBV20-1; D not resolved. Looked up from germline, CDR1 is DFQATT and CDR2 is SNEGSKA (reference sequence). The CDR3 has 13 residues. The germline V and J ends were trimmed by 6 bases and 0 bases, with 11 bases remaining between them. The CDR3 nucleotides read TGCAGTGCCTCGACGGCGAACCAAGAGACCCAGTACTTC. Translating it yields CSASTANQETQYF.

This clonotype occurred many times. V gene TRBV29-1 combines with J gene TRBJ2-3; D is possibly TRBD1 (5 bases). The CDR3 loop spans 14 amino acids. The V gene's germline CDR1 is SQVTM and CDR2 ANQGSEA. The V gene lost 5 bases and the J gene lost 1 base, with 13 bases spanning the gap. CDR3 in DNA: TGCAGCGTTTTCGAAATGACAGGCACAGATACGCAGTATTTT. Translated, it gives CSVFEMTGTDTQYF.